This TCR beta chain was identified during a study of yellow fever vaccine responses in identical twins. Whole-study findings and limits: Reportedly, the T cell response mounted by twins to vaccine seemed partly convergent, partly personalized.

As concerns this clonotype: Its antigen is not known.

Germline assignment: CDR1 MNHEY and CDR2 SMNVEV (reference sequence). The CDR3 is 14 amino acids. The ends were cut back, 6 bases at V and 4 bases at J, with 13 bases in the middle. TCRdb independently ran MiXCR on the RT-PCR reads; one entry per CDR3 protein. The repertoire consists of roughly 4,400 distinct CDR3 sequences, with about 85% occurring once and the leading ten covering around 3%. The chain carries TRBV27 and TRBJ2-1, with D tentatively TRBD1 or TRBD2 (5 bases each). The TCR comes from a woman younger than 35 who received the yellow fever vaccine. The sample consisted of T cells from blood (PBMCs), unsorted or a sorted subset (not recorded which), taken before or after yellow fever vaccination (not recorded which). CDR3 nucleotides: TGTGCCAGCAGGGGGCTAGCAGATTACAATGAGCAGTTCTTC. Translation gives CASRGLADYNEQFF.